Described below is a single T cell receptor beta chain sequence and its context. Its target is unknown. Trimming cost V 2 bases and J 4 bases; bases outside gene matches: 5. Germline assignment: CDR1 SGHVS and CDR2 FQNEAQ. The CDR3 runs 15 residues. Some clones are missing from TCRdb's copy, which holds only in-frame ones; the method was immunoSEQ multiplex PCR. The profile shows around 110,000 clones, almost 95% of them singletons. The data were obtained in a study of T cell repertoires and HLA-DP antigens. Study-wide results and limits: Clones undetected before culture averaged approximately 35% against one allele and approximately 51% against the other.

The source material was CD4+ T cells from PBMCs. The sequence came from a woman between 18 and 29 years old in good health and CMV-seronegative. This sequence joins TRBV7-8 and TRBJ2-7; 10 bases are shared with TRBD1. Here the CDR3 DNA reads TGTGCCAGCAGCTTAAAGACAGGGGGCGCGTACGAGCAGTACTTC. Residues: CASSLKTGGAYEQYF.